Following are 6 T cell receptor beta chains from one sample sequenced in a study of blood T cell repertoires in COVID-19. Some clones are missing from TCRdb's copy, which holds only in-frame ones; the method was immunoSEQ multiplex PCR. The sample lists 85,000 to 110,000 clones; about 86% were seen once. Sequencing was done on a sample of peripheral blood. The receptors originated from a human donor in a cohort sampled during active COVID-19.

The chain couples TRBV12-3 or TRBV12-4 to TRBJ2-1; D gene unclear. The ends were cut back, 5 bases at V and 8 bases at J, with 13 bases in the middle. The length of the CDR3 is 13 residues. In DNA form, the CDR3 reads TGTGCCAGCAGTATGACTGTTTTGGATGAGCAGTTCTTC. It encodes CASSMTVLDEQFF.

V usage is TRBV10-1 and J usage is TRBJ1-6, with a tentative D call TRBD1 (6 bases). The germline CDR1 and CDR2 sequences are WNHNN and SYGVQD (reference sequence). The CDR3 totals 13 residues. V was trimmed by 4 bases and J by 7 bases, leaving 8 bases between them. DNA for the CDR3: TGCGCCAGCAGTGTGGGGACAAATTCACCCCTCCACTTT. Translated: CASSVGTNSPLHF.

The gene calls are TRBV11-2 and TRBJ2-5; 9 positions match TRBD1. CDR3 length: 13 amino acids. V lost 4 bases, J lost 4 bases, and 1 base stayed unmatched. Germline V CDR1 and CDR2: SGHAT, FQNNGV. The CDR3 sequence is CASSSDRGETQYF. CDR3 nucleotide sequence: TGTGCCAGCAGCTCGGACAGGGGAGAGACCCAGTACTTC.

The chain links TRBV6-2 or TRBV6-3 to TRBJ1-3; D uncertain. V dropped 0 bases and J dropped 8 bases, with 5 bases sitting between them. The CDR3 runs 12 residues. Germline V gene data show CDR1 as MNHEY and CDR2 as SVGEGT. The CDR3 loop is CASSYSPDTIYF. The CDR3 DNA is TGTGCCAGCAGTTACTCCCCGGACACCATATATTTT.

This chain connects TRBV28 to TRBJ2-5, with 9 nucleotides matching TRBD2. Germline V lookup: CDR1 MDHEN, CDR2 SYDVKM. CDR3 length: 15 amino acids. The V gene end was trimmed by 7 bases and the J gene end by 5 bases; junction bases not matched to a gene: 11. Written as DNA, the CDR3 is TGTGCCAGCAAAGGGCGGGAGGGCGTCCCGGAGACCCAGTACTTC. It translates to CASKGREGVPETQYF.

The V call is TRBV29-1, the J call TRBJ2-7; weak D call: TRBD1 (6 bases). CDR1 is SQVTM, CDR2 ANQGSEA, per germline. There are 13 residues in the CDR3. Trimming removed 5 bases from V and 3 bases from J, with 14 bases in between. The DNA for the CDR3 is TGCAGCGTTATCCGGGACACTAGCTACGAGCAGTACTTC. Encoded protein: CSVIRDTSYEQYF.